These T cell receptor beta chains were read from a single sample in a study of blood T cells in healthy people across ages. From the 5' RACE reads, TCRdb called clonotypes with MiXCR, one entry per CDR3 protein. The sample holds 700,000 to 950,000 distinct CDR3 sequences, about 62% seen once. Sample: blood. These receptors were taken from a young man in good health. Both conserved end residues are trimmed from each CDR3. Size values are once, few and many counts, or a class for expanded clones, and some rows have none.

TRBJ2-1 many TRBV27 ASSFAGGPREQF
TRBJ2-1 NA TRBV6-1 ASLGTGHNEQF
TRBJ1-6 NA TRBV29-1 SVAPGPGSSYNSPLH
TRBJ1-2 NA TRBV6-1 ASSEQPGQTYGYT
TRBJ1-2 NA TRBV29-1 SVAPDRDNGYT
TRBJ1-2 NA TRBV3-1 ASSHRGRDGGYT
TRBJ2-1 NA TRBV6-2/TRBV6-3 ASSYEALAGVTANEQF
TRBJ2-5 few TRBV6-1 ASSAGTGGETQY
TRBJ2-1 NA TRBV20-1 SAGHSGRASNEQF
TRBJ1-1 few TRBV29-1 SVEGSLNTEAF
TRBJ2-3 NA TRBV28 ASSFNRNEDTQY
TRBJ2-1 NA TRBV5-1 ASSLMGRRDSEQF
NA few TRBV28 ASSPRQGGPYEQY
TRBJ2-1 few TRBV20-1 SAHEGEQF
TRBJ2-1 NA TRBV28 AYSRAANEQF
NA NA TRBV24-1 ATSADYQETQF
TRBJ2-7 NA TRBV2 ASLGGRYEQY
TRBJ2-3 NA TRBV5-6 ASSLRATSLTDAQY
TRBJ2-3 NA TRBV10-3 AVSVGSMLTEDTQY
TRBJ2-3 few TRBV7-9 ASSFMAGDKDTQY
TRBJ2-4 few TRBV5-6 ASSPTGIAKNIQY
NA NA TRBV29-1 SVGDRMAGNHEQY
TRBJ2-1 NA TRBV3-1 ASSPVPRSYNEQF
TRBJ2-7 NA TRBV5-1 ASSLRYGGNEQY
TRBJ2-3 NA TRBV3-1 ASRREDTDTQY
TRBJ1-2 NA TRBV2 ASKPPHIYGYT
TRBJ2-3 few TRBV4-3 ASSVTRTSGGDTQY
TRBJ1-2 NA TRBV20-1 SARDLAGARYGYT
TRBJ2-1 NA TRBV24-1 ATSDGPAGSSYNEQF
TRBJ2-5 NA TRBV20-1 SASREGLSRETQY
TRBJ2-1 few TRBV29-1 SVAGTSGLNEQF
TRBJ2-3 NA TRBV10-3 AISESGRASGDTQY
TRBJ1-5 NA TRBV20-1 SARGGGAGQPQH
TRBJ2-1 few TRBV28 ASRGGLAGYNEQF
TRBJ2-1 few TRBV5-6 ASSFLTGLNEQF
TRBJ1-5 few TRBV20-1 SALRGYSNQPQH
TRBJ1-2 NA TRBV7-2 ASSFQGGSRGYT
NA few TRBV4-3 ASSQDPPRGTGSDEQY
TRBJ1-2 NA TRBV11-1 ASSLGGQGLRGYT
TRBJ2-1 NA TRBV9 ASSVGLVDEQF
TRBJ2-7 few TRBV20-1 SARLSSYEQY
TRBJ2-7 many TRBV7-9 ASSSGRRSSYEQY